This passage covers 29 T cell receptor beta chains from one sample sequenced in a study of regulatory T cells in long-lasting Graves disease. Arm-PCR of CDR3 regions and iRepertoire HTBI primers were the basis on which TCR beta libraries were built. In TCRdb, the multiplex PCR reads were re-called with MiXCR into one record per CDR3 protein. The sample has approximately 500,000 distinct CDR3 sequences; approximately 21% are singletons. Specified time point: persistent/refractory GD, antithyroid drugs over 5 years with positive TRAb. PBMC-extracted RNA yielded the TCR library. The sequencing used peripheral blood mononuclear cells (PBMCs), collected when the disease was refractory, from a patient treated with antithyroid drugs. The receptors come from a female donor with Graves disease.

The rearrangement joins TRBV4-1 to TRBJ2-7, with a possible D match to TRBD2 (6 bases). This CDR3 contains 15 residues. V lost 1 base, J lost 0 bases, and 10 bases lay in between. Per the germline V gene, CDR1 is MGHRA and CDR2 is YSYEKL. This CDR3 is CASSQVAGHSYEQYF. CDR3 nucleotide sequence: TGCGCCAGCAGCCAAGTGGCGGGGCACTCCTACGAGCAGTACTTC.

The sample holds a few counts of this clonotype. The rearrangement links TRBV29-1 to TRBJ2-5, with 8 nucleotides matching TRBD1. Germline loops: CDR1 SQVTM, CDR2 ANQGSEA. The CDR3 spans 13 residues. Germline trimming cut 3 bases from V and 3 bases from J; bases unmatched to any gene: 3. CDR3 region: CSVEDREKETQYF. The CDR3 region has the DNA TGCAGCGTTGAGGACAGGGAAAAAGAGACCCAGTACTTC.

The chain recombines TRBV28 with TRBJ2-2; no definite D call. From germline, CDR1 is MDHEN and CDR2 SYDVKM. The CDR3 runs 16 residues. Trimming took off 7 bases at V and 0 bases at J, with 15 bases between the two ends. CDR3: CASTPAMGTNTGELFF. The DNA for the CDR3 is TGTGCCAGCACCCCCGCAATGGGTACGAACACCGGGGAGCTGTTTTTT.

This clonotype appeared once. The chain carries TRBV2 and TRBJ2-3; D ambiguous. The CDR3 loop spans 15 amino acids. The V and J ends lost 4 bases and 2 bases respectively, with 13 bases between them. The germline V gene encodes CDR1 SNHLY and CDR2 FYNNEI. CDR3 nucleotides: TGTGCCAGCAGTGTAACAGCCCTCCCCACAGATACGCAGTATTTT. It encodes CASSVTALPTDTQYF.

This clonotype appeared many times. The V and J genes are TRBV27 and TRBJ1-1; tentative D call: TRBD1 (6 bases). This CDR3 is 12 amino acids long. The germline V gene encodes CDR1 MNHEY and CDR2 SMNVEV (reference sequence). V dropped 8 bases and J dropped 1 base, with 8 bases sitting between them. The CDR3 loop is CASQTGNTEAFF. DNA of the CDR3: TGTGCCAGCCAGACAGGGAACACTGAAGCTTTCTTT.

This chain links TRBV5-1 with TRBJ1-2, with 7 bases fitting TRBD1. Germline loops: CDR1 SGHRS, CDR2 YFSETQ. The CDR3 covers 13 residues. The V segment lost 3 bases and the J segment 8 bases; nucleotides outside the gene matches: 7. CDR3 in amino acids: CASSSHDRDGYTF. CDR3 nucleotides: TGCGCCAGCAGCTCACACGACAGGGACGGCTACACCTTC.

V gene TRBV7-2 combines with J gene TRBJ2-5; TRBD2 matches 10 bases. V dropped 1 base and J dropped 6; count of bases not matched to a gene: 8. The CDR3 extends over 16 amino acids. CDR1 SGHTA and CDR2 FQGNSA come from the germline V gene. The CDR3 coding sequence is TGTGCCAGCAGCTTAGTACCTAGCGGGAGTGCGCAGACCCAGTACTTC. It codes for CASSLVPSGSAQTQYF.

A few counts support this clonotype. The rearrangement uses TRBV5-4 and TRBJ1-2; D may be TRBD1 (5 bases). CDR1 SGHNT and CDR2 YYREEE come from the germline V gene (reference sequence). The CDR3 runs to 14 residues. V lost 1 base and J lost 5, with 12 bases in between. In DNA, the CDR3 is TGTGCCAGCAGCTTGCGAGGGGCCGTTTATGGCTACACCTTC. Encoded protein: CASSLRGAVYGYTF.

CDR3 residues: CATSRDFGRESRGYTF. The CDR3 DNA follows: TGTGCCACCAGCAGAGATTTTGGCAGGGAATCTCGTGGCTACACCTTC. The rearrangement uses TRBV15 and TRBJ1-2; TRBD1 might be the D (5 bases). This CDR3 contains 16 residues. Trimming took off 0 bases at V and 7 bases at J, with 18 bases between the two ends. Germline CDR1 and CDR2: LNHNV and YYDKDF (reference sequence).

The chain carries TRBV7-3 and TRBJ2-3; a possible D gene is TRBD2 (5 bases). The CDR3 is 14 residues long. Trimming stripped 5 bases from V and 2 bases from J, with 11 bases between. Germline V CDR1 and CDR2: SGHTA, FQGTGA. The CDR3 coding sequence is TGTGCCAGCAGCCTGGACTTTTCCACAGATACGCAGTATTTT. Its protein product is CASSLDFSTDTQYF.

This clonotype has more than one count but fewer than ten. This chain connects TRBV6-5 to TRBJ2-7; D unresolved. The CDR3 is 13 amino acids. Germline-derived CDR1 and CDR2 are MNHEY and SVGAGI. V was trimmed by 0 bases and J by 3 bases, leaving 6 bases between them. Written as DNA, the CDR3 is TGTGCCAGCAGTTACTCGGTGGACTACGAGCAGTACTTC. Protein: CASSYSVDYEQYF.

This clonotype was detected only once. This likely traces to a read error, being one base from a far larger clone. In nucleotides, the CDR3 is TGTGCCAGCAGTCTTCCCTTCCGCTACCAAGAGACCCAGTACTTC. Its protein product is CASSLPFRYQETQYF. The V and J genes are TRBV12-3 or TRBV12-4 and TRBJ2-5; no firm D call. This CDR3 comprises 15 residues. V was pared by 5 bases and J by 0 bases, with 13 bases between.

In its sample, this clonotype was seen many times. The J gene is TRBJ1-1, the V gene TRBV29-1; 7 bases are a match to TRBD1. The germline CDR1 and CDR2 sequences are SQVTM and ANQGSEA. Germline trimming cut 4 bases from V and 5 bases from J; bases unmatched to any gene: 7. The CDR3 spans 13 residues. CDR3 bases: TGCAGCGTTGGGGACAGCACCTTTACTGAAGCTTTCTTT. It encodes CSVGDSTFTEAFF. Variable domain in full (rest from reference TRBV29-1 and TRBJ1-1): SAVISQKPSRDICQRGTSLTIQCQVDSQVTMMFWYRQQPGQSLTLIATANQGSEATYESGFVIDKFPISRPNLTFSTLTVSNMSPEDSSIYLCSVGDSTFTEAFFGQGTRLTVV.

This sequence joins TRBV5-6 and TRBJ2-2; TRBD2 matches at 7 bases. Germline V lookup: CDR1 SGHDT, CDR2 YYEEEE. V lost 5 bases, J lost 2 bases, and 3 bases stayed unmatched. This CDR3 comprises 14 residues. The CDR3 here is CASRWTRNTGELFF. Written as DNA, the CDR3 is TGTGCCAGCAGGTGGACTAGAAACACCGGGGAGCTGTTTTTT.

Many counts were recorded for this clonotype. This sequence joins TRBV11-2 and TRBJ1-1, with D perhaps TRBD1 (6 bases). Germline CDR1 SGHAT, CDR2 FQNNGV. V lost 6 bases, J lost 0 bases, and 26 bases lay in between. The CDR3 is made up of 19 amino acids. CDR3 protein: CASRDYKGGYREVNTEAFF. In DNA, the CDR3 is TGTGCCAGCAGGGATTATAAAGGCGGGTACAGGGAGGTGAACACTGAAGCTTTCTTT.

This clonotype was observed many times. The rearrangement uses TRBV12-3 or TRBV12-4 and TRBJ2-7; D may be TRBD2 (6 bases). V was shortened by 7 bases and J by 3 bases, with 16 bases between the two germline ends. The CDR3 runs 14 residues. DNA for the CDR3: TGTGCCAGCACGCGGGGAAGTGGGGACTACGAGCAGTACTTC. Amino acid sequence: CASTRGSGDYEQYF.

This clonotype was observed many times. This chain links TRBV29-1 with TRBJ2-4; 7 bases align to TRBD2. There are 17 residues in the CDR3. Germline V gives CDR1 SQVTM, CDR2 ANQGSEA. The junction had 12 bases not matched to a gene; V was cut back by 1 base and J by 3 bases. CDR3 nucleotides: TGCAGCGTTGAAGGCGTGCAGGGAGGGAGAGACAAAAACATTCAGTACTTC. This gives the protein CSVEGVQGGRDKNIQYF.

This clonotype came up a few times. The chain carries TRBV6-5 and TRBJ1-5; D gene ambiguous. Trimming stripped 0 bases from V and 2 bases from J, with 11 bases between. This CDR3 has 16 residues. CDR1 and CDR2 (germline): MNHEY, SVGAGI. The CDR3 DNA sequence: TGTGCCAGCAGTTACTCTAAAGGCGGGGGCAATCAGCCCCAGCATTTT. Translation: CASSYSKGGGNQPQHF.

This clonotype was picked up a small number of times. The chain joins TRBV12-3 or TRBV12-4 to TRBJ1-5; TRBD1 aligns across 9 bases. The CDR3 runs 17 residues. V trimming: 2 bases; J trimming: 4 bases; junction bases outside the gene matches: 9. CDR3 loop: CASSLNFGTGWNQPQHF. In DNA, the CDR3 is TGTGCCAGCAGTTTAAATTTTGGGACAGGGTGGAATCAGCCCCAGCATTTT.

This clonotype was seen once. The germline gene is not matched at one end of the junction; a read error may be the cause. The chain has TRBV20-1 and TRBJ2-2; D perhaps matches TRBD2 (5 bases). This CDR3 contains 14 residues. Germline V CDR1 and CDR2: DFQATT, SNEGSKA (reference sequence). The CDR3 spells CSARDPSGSGELLF. The CDR3 bases are TGCAGTGCTAGAGATCCCAGTGGATCCGGGGAGCTGCTTTTT.

This clonotype was counted ten times or more. The chain recombines TRBV7-8 with TRBJ1-1; perhaps TRBD1 as D (6 bases). The CDR3 runs to 15 residues. The V end was cut by 5 bases, the J end by 1 base, with 14 bases between. Germline V gives CDR1 SGHVS, CDR2 FQNEAQ. CDR3 nucleotide sequence: TGTGCCAGCAGCGTATGGGACACCCCGAACACTGAAGCTTTCTTT. This encodes CASSVWDTPNTEAFF.

This clonotype was seen many times. CDR3 amino acids: CATSTSWWRTGGRKTQYF. Here the CDR3 DNA reads TGTGCCACCAGCACAAGCTGGTGGAGGACAGGGGGCAGGAAGACCCAGTACTTC. The chain joins TRBV15 to TRBJ2-5; 11 bases match TRBD1. CDR3 length: 18 residues. The germline V gene encodes CDR1 LNHNV and CDR2 YYDKDF (reference sequence). With 4 bases clipped from V and 6 bases from J, the junction kept 16 bases outside the gene matches. Looking up the rest from reference TRBV15 and TRBJ2-5 gives the full variable domain: DAMVIQNPRYQVTQFGKPVTLSCSQTLNHNVMYWYQQKSSQAPKLLFHYYDKDFNNEADTPDNFQSRRPNTSFCFLDIRSPGLGDTAMYLCATSTSWWRTGGRKTQYFGPGTRLLVL.

CDR3 protein: CASSLKGLAGGREQYF. In DNA, the CDR3 is TGTGCCAGCAGTTTAAAGGGACTAGCGGGCGGTCGCGAGCAGTACTTC. V is TRBV27 and J is TRBJ2-7, with 12 positions matching TRBD2. The CDR3 totals 16 residues. With V trimmed by 2 bases and J by 6 bases, 8 bases remained unmatched. Germline V gene lookup returns CDR1 MNHEY and CDR2 SMNVEV (reference sequence).

This clonotype was found many times. This chain links TRBV19 with TRBJ1-5; D possibly corresponds to TRBD1 (6 bases). The ends were cut back, 1 base at V and 1 base at J, with 8 bases in the middle. This CDR3 is built from 15 residues. Germline-derived CDR1 and CDR2 are LNHDA and SQIVND (reference sequence). CDR3 coding DNA: TGTGCCAGTAGTATAGCAGGGGCGAGCAATCAGCCCCAGCATTTT. It codes for CASSIAGASNQPQHF.

The rearrangement uses TRBV6-9 and TRBJ2-2; the D is unclear. Between the trimmed V and J ends, which lost 3 bases and 0 bases, there was a span of 8 bases. Germline CDR1 reads MNHGY; CDR2 reads SVAAGI. CDR3 length: 15 amino acids. CDR3 loop: CASSYGPSNTGELFF. The CDR3 coding sequence is TGTGCCAGCAGTTACGGGCCTTCGAACACCGGGGAGCTGTTTTTT.

This clonotype was observed at least ten times. This chain uses TRBV12-3 or TRBV12-4 with TRBJ2-5; D may be TRBD2 (5 bases). The CDR3 runs 16 residues. V was cut by 6 bases and J by 2 bases, with 19 bases left in between. The CDR3 spells CASRTVDRGTQETQYF. CDR3 sequence (DNA): TGTGCCAGCAGAACGGTGGACCGGGGTACTCAAGAGACCCAGTACTTC.

This rearrangement joins TRBV7-9 to TRBJ2-5, with 7 bases aligning to TRBD1. The V and J ends lost 4 bases and 5 bases, in that order; junction bases with no gene match: 10. The CDR3 covers 15 residues. Germline V gives CDR1 SEHNR, CDR2 FQNEAQ (reference sequence). CDR3 residues: CASSSLDRRRETQYF. The CDR3 DNA follows: TGTGCCAGCAGCTCACTGGACAGGAGGAGGGAGACCCAGTACTTC.

This clonotype was observed a handful of times. The chain has TRBV28 and TRBJ2-2; 7 nucleotides match TRBD1. Per the germline V gene, CDR1 is MDHEN and CDR2 is SYDVKM. The trim removed 10 bases at V and 8 bases at J, leaving 10 bases unmatched. The CDR3 consists of 13 residues. CDR3 protein: CATLTGPHGELFF. In DNA form, the CDR3 reads TGTGCCACTTTGACAGGGCCCCATGGGGAGCTGTTTTTT.

A few counts support this clonotype. The J gene is TRBJ1-2, the V gene TRBV7-9; 9 bases fit TRBD1. The CDR3 has 16 residues. V gave up 4 bases and J gave up 2 bases; unmatched junction bases: 8. The germline CDR1 and CDR2 sequences are SEHNR and FQNEAQ (reference sequence). The CDR3 reads CASSSDLQGANYGYTF. CDR3 coding DNA: TGTGCCAGCAGCTCCGATTTACAGGGGGCGAACTATGGCTACACCTTC.